The 17 T cell receptor beta chains below all came from one sample that was sequenced in a study of response to subunit inactivated influenza vaccine. TCRdb reanalysed the RT-PCR reads using MiXCR and keeps one entry per CDR3 protein. The sample has about 540,000 distinct CDR3 sequences; approximately 14% are singletons. The sample here was PBMCs from blood, taken 11 to 12 days after vaccination. The receptors were sampled from a man over 45 who received an inactivated influenza vaccine.

This clonotype was counted ten times or more. The chain links TRBV7-8 to TRBJ1-3, with D uncertain. The germline V gene encodes CDR1 SGHVS and CDR2 FQNEAQ. The CDR3 contains 15 residues. V shed 10 bases and J shed 0 bases, with 16 bases lying between them. CDR3: CATRSDTYSGNTIYF. For the CDR3, the DNA is TGTGCCACCAGAAGCGACACCTACTCTGGAAACACCATATATTTT.

The chain recombines TRBV6-1 with TRBJ2-5; 7 nucleotides agree with TRBD1. CDR3 length: 13 residues. Germline CDR1 is MNHNS and CDR2 is SASEGT. The V gene end was trimmed by 6 bases and the J gene end by 3 bases; junction bases not matched to a gene: 4. The CDR3 protein is CASRDGQEETQYF. CDR3 DNA: TGTGCCAGCAGAGATGGACAGGAAGAGACCCAGTACTTC.

This clonotype showed up just a few times. This chain uses TRBV4-2 with TRBJ2-7; 12 bases line up with TRBD2. The germline V gene encodes CDR1 LGHNA and CDR2 YNFKEQ. After removal of 3 bases from V and 0 bases from J, the junction contained 3 bases not matched to a gene. The CDR3 sequence is 16 residues long. CDR3 protein: CASSQLAGGRSYEQYF. The DNA for the CDR3 is TGTGCCAGCAGCCAGCTAGCGGGAGGGCGCTCCTACGAGCAGTACTTC.

This clonotype was counted between two and nine times. Written as DNA, the CDR3 is TGTGCCAGCAGGGATACTAGGGGGCTTGAAAAACTGTTTTTT. Translated, it gives CASRDTRGLEKLFF. V usage is TRBV2 and J usage is TRBJ1-4; 7 bases map to TRBD1. The V gene end was trimmed by 6 bases and the J gene end by 7 bases; junction bases not matched to a gene: 8. Germline V CDR1 and CDR2: SNHLY, FYNNEI. The CDR3 totals 14 residues. The full variable domain, its missing parts supplied by reference TRBV2 and TRBJ1-4, is EPEVTQTPSHQVTQMGQEVILRCVPISNHLYFYWYRQILGQKVEFLVSFYNNEISEKSEIFDDQFSVERPDGSNFTLKIRSTKLEDSAMYFCASRDTRGLEKLFFGSGTQLSVL.

In its sample, this clonotype was seen many times. This sequence joins TRBV11-1 and TRBJ2-3; a possible D gene is TRBD1 (5 bases). This CDR3 has 18 residues. With 2 bases removed from V and 0 bases from J, the gap between germline ends came to 18 bases. Germline V gene lookup returns CDR1 SGHAT and CDR2 FQDESV (reference sequence). The CDR3 coding sequence is TGTGCCAGCAGCTTACCTCCACCTCGACAGATTAGCACAGATACGCAGTATTTT. It yields the protein CASSLPPPRQISTDTQYF.

The CDR3 region has the DNA TGCGCCAGCAGCGACGGACAGGGGCTCAATCAGCCCCAGCATTTT. Its translation: CASSDGQGLNQPQHF. The gene calls are TRBV5-1 and TRBJ1-5; TRBD1 aligns across 9 bases. This CDR3 comprises 15 residues. With 4 bases clipped from V and 3 bases from J, the junction kept 5 bases outside the gene matches. Germline CDR1 reads SGHRS; CDR2 reads YFSETQ. Combining the CDR3 with reference TRBV5-1 and TRBJ1-5 gives the whole variable domain KAGVTQTPRYLIKTRGQQVTLSCSPISGHRSVSWYQQTPGQGLQFLFEYFSETQRNKGNFPGRFSGRQFSNSRSEMNVSTLELGDSALYLCASSDGQGLNQPQHFGDGTRLSIL.

Regarding this clonotype: The junction differs from germline at one of its ends, possibly a read error. This CDR3 reads CTARRGSGRQGRETQYF. CDR3 DNA sequence: TGCACTGCTAGGAGGGGCAGCGGTAGGCAGGGGAGGGAGACCCAGTACTTC. The J gene is TRBJ2-5, the V gene TRBV20-1; D tentatively fits TRBD1 or TRBD2 (6 bases each). This CDR3 region has 17 residues. Germline lookup yields CDR1 DFQATT and CDR2 SNEGSKA (reference sequence).

This clonotype was detected only a few times. The chain uses TRBV24-1 and TRBJ2-7, with 10 bases aligning to TRBD2. V trimming: 5 bases; J trimming: 0 bases; junction bases outside the gene matches: 3. Looked up from germline, CDR1 is KGHDR and CDR2 is SFDVKD. This CDR3 contains 15 residues. The CDR3 protein is CATSGSGGNSYEQYF. The CDR3 bases are TGTGCCACCAGTGGTAGCGGGGGGAACTCCTACGAGCAGTACTTC.

This clonotype was observed a handful of times. The chain carries TRBV10-3 and TRBJ2-1; 11 bases match TRBD2. The V gene's germline CDR1 is ENHRY and CDR2 SYGVKD. J lost 2 bases, V lost 10 bases, and 4 bases had no gene match. This CDR3 contains 14 residues. The CDR3 DNA reads TGTGCCAGCAATAGCGGGAGGGCCTACAATGAGCAGTTCTTC. Its protein is CASNSGRAYNEQFF.

The chain combines TRBV12-5 with TRBJ2-7, with D perhaps TRBD2 (5 bases). The CDR3 has 13 residues. Germline CDR1 is LGHNT and CDR2 is FRNRAP. V lost 5 bases to trimming and J lost 6 bases, with 14 bases between them. CDR3 sequence reads: CASGHTQGSEQYF. The DNA for the CDR3 is TGTGCTAGTGGTCATACCCAAGGGAGCGAGCAGTACTTC. The full variable domain, in which reference TRBV12-5 and TRBJ2-7 provide the parts outside the CDR3, is DARVTQTPRHKVTEMGQEVTMRCQPILGHNTVFWYRQTMMQGLELLAYFRNRAPLDDSGMPKDRFSAEMPDATLATLKIQPSEPRDSAVYFCASGHTQGSEQYFGPGTRLTVT.

This clonotype turned up a few times. This chain connects TRBV24-1 to TRBJ2-2, with D possibly matching TRBD1 (5 bases). The germline gives CDR1 KGHDR, CDR2 SFDVKD. The CDR3 covers 16 residues. V lost 1 base, J lost 1 base, and 9 bases lay in between. The chain's CDR3 is CATSDFSTENTGELFF. CDR3 sequence (DNA): TGTGCCACCAGTGATTTCTCGACAGAGAACACCGGGGAGCTGTTTTTT.

This clonotype was observed a few times. The chain combines TRBV24-1 with TRBJ2-3; the D is unclear. V was cut by 2 bases and J by 2 bases, with 7 bases left in between. From germline, CDR1 is KGHDR and CDR2 SFDVKD. The CDR3 covers 14 residues. Written as DNA, the CDR3 is TGTGCCACCAGTGATTCTCTGACCACAGATACGCAGTATTTT. Amino acids: CATSDSLTTDTQYF.

In its sample, this clonotype was seen a few times. This rearrangement joins TRBV2 to TRBJ1-2; D remains ambiguous. The V and J ends lost 2 bases and 2 bases respectively, with 3 bases between them. CDR1 is SNHLY and CDR2 is FYNNEI in the germline V gene. The CDR3 sequence is 12 residues long. The CDR3 sequence is CASSERNYGYTF. The CDR3 nucleotides read TGTGCCAGCAGTGAAAGGAACTATGGCTACACCTTC.

The table lists this clonotype with many counts. This chain links TRBV12-3 or TRBV12-4 with TRBJ2-7; TRBD1 matches at 7 bases. This CDR3 has 14 amino acids. With 6 bases clipped from V and 4 bases from J, the junction kept 9 bases outside the gene matches. In DNA form, the CDR3 reads TGTGCCAGCAGCCTCAGGACAGGTTTATACGAGCAGTACTTC. Translating gives CASSLRTGLYEQYF.

Only a few counts were recorded for this clonotype. The CDR3 nucleotides are TGCAGCGTTGAAAATCTTGCGGGGAGAGAGACCCAGTACTTC. This encodes CSVENLAGRETQYF. The rearrangement uses TRBV29-1 and TRBJ2-5, with D tentatively TRBD2 (6 bases). This CDR3 region has 14 residues. Germline V lookup: CDR1 SQVTM, CDR2 ANQGSEA. V was shortened by 2 bases and J by 4 bases, with 14 bases between the two germline ends. The whole variable domain, filled in from reference TRBV29-1 and TRBJ2-5, reads SAVISQKPSRDICQRGTSLTIQCQVDSQVTMMFWYRQQPGQSLTLIATANQGSEATYESGFVIDKFPISRPNLTFSTLTVSNMSPEDSSIYLCSVENLAGRETQYFGPGTRLLVL.

This clonotype was seen a handful of times. The chain is built from TRBV5-1 and TRBJ2-1, with TRBD2 matching 11 bases. The CDR3 length is 19 residues. Looked up from germline, CDR1 is SGHRS and CDR2 is YFSETQ. Trimming cost V 1 base and J 0 bases; bases outside gene matches: 9. The CDR3 region has the DNA TGCGCCAGCAGCTTGTCCGGGCTAGCGGGAGGTAACTCCTACAATGAGCAGTTCTTC. This encodes CASSLSGLAGGNSYNEQFF.

The J gene is TRBJ2-1, the V gene TRBV20-1; TRBD2 matches at 8 bases. The ends lost 0 bases at V and 7 bases at J; junction bases unmatched: 8. Germline CDR1 and CDR2: DFQATT and SNEGSKA (reference sequence). The CDR3 covers 15 residues. The CDR3 DNA is TGCAGTGCTAGAGATTATGGTAGCGGGAAAAATGAGCAGTTCTTC. The encoded protein is CSARDYGSGKNEQFF.